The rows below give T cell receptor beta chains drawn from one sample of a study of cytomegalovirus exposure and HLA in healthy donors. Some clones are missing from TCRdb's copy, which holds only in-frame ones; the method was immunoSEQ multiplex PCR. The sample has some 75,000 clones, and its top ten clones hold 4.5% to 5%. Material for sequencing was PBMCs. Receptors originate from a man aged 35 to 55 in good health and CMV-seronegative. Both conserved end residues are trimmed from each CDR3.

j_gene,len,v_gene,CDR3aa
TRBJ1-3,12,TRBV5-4,ASSTRTAGNTIY
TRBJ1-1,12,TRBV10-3,AIKGQGMNTEAF
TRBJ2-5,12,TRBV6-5,ASSTPDRGEDQY
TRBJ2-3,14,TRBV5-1,ASSLAASGRADTQY
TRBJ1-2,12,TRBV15,ATSRDVQGHGYT
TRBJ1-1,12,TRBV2,ACRQVVSNTEAF
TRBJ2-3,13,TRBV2,ASRPRTSGRDTQY
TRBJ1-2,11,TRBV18,ASSPNQEHGYT
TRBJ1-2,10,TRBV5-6,ASSVDTYGYT
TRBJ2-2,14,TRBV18,ASSLQGFANTGELF
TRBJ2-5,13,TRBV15,ATSTGTGGGETQY
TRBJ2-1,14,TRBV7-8,ASSPWTGGPLNEQF
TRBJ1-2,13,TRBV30,AWSAGQGTWYGYT
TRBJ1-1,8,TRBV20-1,SASATAAF
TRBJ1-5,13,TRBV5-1,ASSSTGGVDQPQH
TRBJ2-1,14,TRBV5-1,ASSLLGGGAYNEQF
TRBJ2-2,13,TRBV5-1,ASSPTSANTGELF
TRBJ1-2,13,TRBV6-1,ASSDGVEPNYGYT
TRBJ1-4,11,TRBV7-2,ASSRDRNEKLF
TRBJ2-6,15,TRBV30,AWSKPGSHSGANVLT
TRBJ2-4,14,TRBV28,ASSGTGLIAKNIQY
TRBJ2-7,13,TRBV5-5,ASSLLAVRSYEQY
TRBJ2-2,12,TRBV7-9,ASSPTLDTGELF
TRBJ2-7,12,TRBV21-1,ANGGRARNYEQY
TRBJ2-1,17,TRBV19,ASSIFSPLTSGSGDEQF
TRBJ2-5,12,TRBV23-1,ATMGGPGGETQY
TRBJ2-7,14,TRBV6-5,ASSLQGGDSASEQY
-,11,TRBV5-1,ASSLAGTYEQY
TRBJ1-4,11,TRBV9,ASSAFRGEKLF